This TCR beta chain was retrieved from a study of cytomegalovirus exposure and HLA in healthy donors. V gave up 9 bases and J gave up 6 bases; unmatched junction bases: 8. Germline CDR1 reads MNHEY; CDR2 reads SVGAGI. The CDR3 extends over 14 amino acids. Study outcomes and limitations: HLA restriction was apparent for most CMV-associated TCR beta chains in a later analysis. There were reportedly fewer N-insertions in an Asian-associated ancestry cluster than the roughly 680-donor mean, in a later analysis. Among TCR sequences, most were rare, though some public TCRs appeared in many donors.

In regard to this clone: Its specificity is unknown.

PCR amplification relied on 60 Vbeta primers (plus 13 Jbeta primers). Original processing notes: In a later analysis, 75 million to 85 million unique TCR beta chains included roughly 11 million shared by two or more donors. Clones were read by immunoSEQ multiplex PCR, and TCRdb kept only the in-frame ones, dropping some. That table furnishes V, J and clone size, whereas the DNA furnished D and trimming. The table has about 150,000 clones, around three quarters seen once; the top ten hold 1%. Sequencing was performed on PBMCs. The chain carries TRBV6-5 and TRBJ1-5, with 10 nucleotides matching TRBD1. The source is a woman aged 45-59 years in good health and CMV-seropositive. The CDR3 coding sequence is TGTGCCAGTTCGTGGACAGGGGGTGCTCAGCCCCAGCATTTT. Protein sequence: CASSWTGGAQPQHF.